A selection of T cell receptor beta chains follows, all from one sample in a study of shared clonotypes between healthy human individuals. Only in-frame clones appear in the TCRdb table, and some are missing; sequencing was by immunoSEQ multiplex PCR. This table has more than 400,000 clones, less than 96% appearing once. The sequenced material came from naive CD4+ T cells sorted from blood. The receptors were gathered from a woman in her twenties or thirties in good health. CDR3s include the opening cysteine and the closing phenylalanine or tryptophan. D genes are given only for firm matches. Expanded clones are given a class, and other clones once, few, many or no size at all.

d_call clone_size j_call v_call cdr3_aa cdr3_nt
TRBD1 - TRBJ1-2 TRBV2 CASRTGGVHYGYTF TGTGCCAGCAGGACAGGGGGCGTACACTATGGCTACACCTTC
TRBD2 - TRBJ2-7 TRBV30 CAWTGRGAGEQYF TGTGCCTGGACCGGAAGGGGAGCGGGAGAGCAGTACTTC
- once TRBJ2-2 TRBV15 CATSRDSGELFF TGTGCCACCAGCCGGGATTCCGGGGAGCTGTTTTTT
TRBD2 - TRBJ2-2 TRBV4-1 CASSFRTGLAGGPTGELFF TGCGCCAGCAGCTTCCGGACGGGACTAGCGGGAGGTCCCACCGGGGAGCTGTTTTTT
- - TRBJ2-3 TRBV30 CAWSVLSGSTDTQYF TGTGCCTGGAGTGTACTGAGCGGGAGCACAGATACGCAGTATTTT
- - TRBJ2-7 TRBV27 CASSTPGLARSEQYF TGTGCCAGCAGTACCCCTGGGCTAGCACGGTCCGAGCAGTACTTC
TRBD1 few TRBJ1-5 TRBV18 CASSPGTGDQPQHF TGTGCCAGCTCACCGGGGACAGGGGATCAGCCCCAGCATTTT
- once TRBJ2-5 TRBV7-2 CASSSAGLETQYF TGTGCCAGCAGCTCGGCGGGATTGGAGACCCAGTACTTC
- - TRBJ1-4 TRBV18 CASSQMESTTNEKLFF TGTGCCAGCTCACAAATGGAAAGTACAACTAATGAAAAACTGTTTTTT
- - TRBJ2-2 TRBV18 CASSPPASTGELFF TGTGCCAGCTCACCACCGGCTAGCACCGGGGAGCTGTTTTTT
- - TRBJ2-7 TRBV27 CASSRIRENEQYF TGTGCCAGCAGTCGAATCAGGGAGAACGAGCAGTACTTC
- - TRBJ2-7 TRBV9 CASSVDQDRGLGEQYF TGTGCCAGCAGCGTAGATCAGGATAGGGGGTTGGGCGAGCAGTACTTC
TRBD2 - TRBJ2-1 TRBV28 CASSRAQGSGRNTYNEQFF TGTGCCAGCAGCCGTGCCCAGGGTAGCGGGAGGAACACCTACAATGAGCAGTTCTTC
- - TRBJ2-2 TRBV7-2 CASSFDLSGELFF TGTGCCAGCAGCTTTGACTTGTCCGGGGAGCTGTTTTTT
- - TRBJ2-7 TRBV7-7 CASSSYSTYEQYF TGTGCCAGCAGCTCCTACTCTACCTACGAGCAGTACTTC
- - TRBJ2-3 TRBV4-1 CASSQTAVIDTQYF TGCGCCAGCAGCCAAACAGCCGTGATAGATACGCAGTATTTT
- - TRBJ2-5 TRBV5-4 CASSLAVQETQYF TGTGCCAGCAGCTTGGCCGTGCAAGAGACCCAGTACTTC
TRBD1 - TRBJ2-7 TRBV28 CASSTPGTGKLQYF TGTGCCAGCAGCACCCCCGGGACAGGGAAACTGCAGTACTTC
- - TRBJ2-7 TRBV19 CASSPGWDRAGAEQYF TGTGCCAGTAGCCCTGGCTGGGACCGTGCGGGCGCCGAGCAGTACTTC
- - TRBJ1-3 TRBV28 CASITSGNTIYF TGTGCCAGCATCACCTCCGGAAACACCATATATTTT
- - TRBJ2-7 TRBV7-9 CASSSHLGIAYEQYF TGTGCCAGCAGCTCCCACTTGGGGATCGCCTACGAGCAGTACTTC
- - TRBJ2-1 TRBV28 CASSLDYPGRLGEQFF TGTGCCAGCAGTTTGGACTACCCTGGCAGGCTCGGTGAGCAGTTCTTC
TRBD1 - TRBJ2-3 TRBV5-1 CASSLTGGGADTQYF TGCGCCAGCAGCTTAACAGGGGGCGGCGCAGATACGCAGTATTTT
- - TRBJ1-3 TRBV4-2 CASSKTDSGNTIYF TGTGCCAGCAGCAAGACGGACTCTGGAAACACCATATATTTT
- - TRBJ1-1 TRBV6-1 CASSHLTENTEAFF TGTGCCAGCAGTCACCTGACGGAGAACACTGAAGCTTTCTTT
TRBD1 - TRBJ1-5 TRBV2 CASSGDSRQHF TGTGCCAGCAGTGGGGACAGCCGACAGCATTTT
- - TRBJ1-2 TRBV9 CASSSPPDNPYGYTF TGTGCCAGCAGCTCCCCCCCGGATAACCCCTATGGCTACACCTTC
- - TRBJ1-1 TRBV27 CASSLLGISRNTEAFF TGTGCCAGCAGTTTATTAGGCATCAGTCGGAACACTGAAGCTTTCTTT
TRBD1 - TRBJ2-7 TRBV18 CASSPPGQGSFAYEQYF TGTGCCAGCTCACCACCGGGACAGGGGTCATTCGCCTACGAGCAGTACTTC
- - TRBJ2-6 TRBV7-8 CASSLRGGYPGANVLTF TGTGCCAGCAGCTTAAGGGGGGGGTACCCTGGGGCCAACGTCCTGACTTTC
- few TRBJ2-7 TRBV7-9 CASSLLRGHWYEQYF TGTGCCAGCAGCTTACTACGTGGACACTGGTACGAGCAGTACTTC
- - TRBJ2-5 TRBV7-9 CASSWKETQYF TGTGCCAGCAGCTGGAAAGAGACCCAGTACTTC
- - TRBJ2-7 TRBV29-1 CSVYKYDEQYF TGCAGCGTCTACAAATACGACGAGCAGTACTTC
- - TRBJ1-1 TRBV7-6 CASSLARDNEAFF TGTGCCAGCAGCTTAGCCAGGGATAATGAAGCTTTCTTT
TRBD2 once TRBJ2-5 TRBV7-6 CASSPRTSGSGGLETQYF TGTGCCAGCAGCCCCCGGACTAGCGGGAGTGGGGGTTTAGAGACCCAGTACTTC
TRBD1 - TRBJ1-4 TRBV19 CASSSYRGADNEKLFF TGTGCCAGTAGTTCTTACAGGGGGGCAGATAATGAAAAACTGTTTTTT
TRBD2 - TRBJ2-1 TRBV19 CASQSLAGDSFYNEQFF TGTGCCAGTCAGTCTCTAGCGGGAGATAGCTTCTACAATGAGCAGTTCTTC
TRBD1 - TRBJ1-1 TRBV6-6 CASSYSTGENTEAFF TGTGCCAGCAGTTACTCAACAGGGGAGAACACTGAAGCTTTCTTT
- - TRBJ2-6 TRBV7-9 CASLREHSGANVLTF TGTGCCAGCCTTCGGGAACACTCTGGGGCCAACGTCCTGACTTTC
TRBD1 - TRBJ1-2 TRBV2 CASTFGQGQNYGYTF TGTGCCAGCACTTTCGGACAGGGGCAAAACTATGGCTACACCTTC
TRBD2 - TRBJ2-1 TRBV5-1 CASSLAATSGGEQFF TGCGCCAGCAGCTTGGCTGCGACTAGCGGGGGGGAGCAGTTCTTC
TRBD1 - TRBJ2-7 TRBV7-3 CASSYDRGHEQYF TGTGCCAGCAGCTACGACAGGGGTCACGAGCAGTACTTC
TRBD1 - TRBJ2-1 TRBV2 CASSRPGTGNEQFF TGTGCCAGCAGCCGCCCCGGGACAGGGAATGAGCAGTTCTTC
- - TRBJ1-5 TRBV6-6 CASSYSTVGQPQHF TGTGCCAGCAGTTACTCGACAGTCGGTCAGCCCCAGCATTTT
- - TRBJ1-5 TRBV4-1 CASSQGPGRFNQPQHF TGCGCCAGCAGCCAAGGCCCGGGGCGGTTCAATCAGCCCCAGCATTTT
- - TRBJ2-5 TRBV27 CASSTRREKWETQYF TGTGCCAGCAGTACCCGGAGGGAGAAGTGGGAGACCCAGTACTTC
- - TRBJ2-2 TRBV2 CASNGRSTGELFF TGTGCCAGTAATGGGAGGTCGACCGGGGAGCTGTTTTTT
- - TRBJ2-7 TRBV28 CASSFTGFEQYF TGTGCCAGCAGTTTTACGGGATTTGAGCAGTACTTC
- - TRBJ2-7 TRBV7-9 CAVVAGNEQYF TGTGCCGTGGTAGCCGGAAACGAGCAGTACTTC
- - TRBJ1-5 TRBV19 CASSISVSQPQHF TGTGCCAGTAGTATAAGCGTGTCTCAGCCCCAGCATTTT
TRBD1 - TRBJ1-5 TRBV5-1 CASSMTGDEQPQHF TGCGCCAGCAGCATGACAGGGGACGAGCAGCCCCAGCATTTT